The present T cell receptor (beta chain) was sequenced within a study of CD8+ T cells in alopecia areata (dated by TCRdb to the late 2010s). Concerning the study at large: Treated patients were enrolled in an open-label pilot trial of oral tofacitinib, 5 to 10 mg twice daily, for moderate-to-severe alopecia areata. Patients on tofacitinib were biopsied at baseline and after 4 and 24 weeks of treatment, and several of the patients also had a later scalp biopsy. RNA was obtained with the PAXgene miRNA kit for fixed scalp, the miRNeasy kit for PBMCs, and the RNeasy kit for mouse skin. TCRbeta CDR3 regions were amplified by immunoSEQ multiplex PCR using 35 Vbeta forward and 13 Jbeta reverse primers. Tofacitinib was administered for 6 to 18 months, and 6 months of follow-up off drug were then conducted to assess delayed response and recurrence. Clonality in the scalp was compared among normal scalp (n=4), patchy alopecia areata scalp (n=8), and alopecia totalis/universalis scalp (n=8). In humans, TCRbeta sequencing was performed on scalp tissue and on sorted CD4+ and CD8+ peripheral blood T cells from healthy controls and from patients with patchy or totalis/universalis alopecia areata. The study used high-throughput TCRbeta sequencing to examine T cell clonal expansion in alopecia areata, in both the C3H/HeJ mouse model and human patients. The paper as a whole reports these results and caveats: Unlike mouse skin, which is dominated by gammadelta T cells, normal human skin has resident alphabeta T cells that are also sequenced, and this complicates analysis of the scalp TCR repertoire. Compared with normal scalp, lesional scalp had higher clonality and more expanded CD8+ clones, particularly in alopecia totalis/universalis, a pattern that suggests antigenic drive. Compared with mice, TCR sequences shared between patients were less clear, possibly partly because of HLA diversity across the patient population.

From alopecia areata patients, peripheral blood was collected along with lesional scalp punch biopsies. PBMCs were isolated by density centrifugation and stained for CD3, CD4 and CD8, after which CD4+ and CD8+ T cells were sorted on a FACSAria. To note about this clone: No antigen is known for it. No per-base quality is available; no much larger clone lies one base away.

The protocol used for the library was the immunoSEQ multiplex PCR assay. For TCR sequencing, RNA was extracted from every sample and reverse transcribed into cDNA to serve as template. SuperScript III was used to make first-strand cDNA, primed with a 2:1 mix of oligo-dT and random hexamers. Amplification bias was assessed with a synthetic immune receptor repertoire, and residual bias was removed computationally. Regarding the original processing steps: Raw reads were preprocessed for error removal, and CDR3 was defined according to IMGT conventions as running from the conserved cysteine to phenylalanine. Clonality was calculated as 1 minus Shannon entropy normalized by log2 of the number of productive unique TCRs. Whether scalp clones were CD4 or CD8 was inferred by matching scalp TCRbeta sequences against CD4 and CD8 repertoires sorted from blood. As stored in TCRdb, this immuneACCESS dataset retains in-frame rearrangements with V and J assigned. A fraction of the clones does not appear; measured against another copy, unresolved V genes explain less than half of the discrepancy, and the remainder lacks a known reason. V, J and clone size reflect that table, while D and trimming were determined from the DNA. The sample contains around 120,000 clones, roughly two fifths of them found a single time. Jointly, the top ten make up approximately 3% of the sample.

Reading from cysteine to phenylalanine, the CDR3 counts 14 amino acids. The kept DNA is CDR3 alone, 42 bases in frame from the first base. CDR1 LGHNA and CDR2 YSLEER are derived from the germline V gene. Trimming costs V 4 bases and J 3 bases, and their ends lie 12 bases apart. Input material: CD4+ T cells sorted from blood. This clonotype was obtained from a human donor with alopecia areata. Recombination joined TRBV4-3 with TRBJ1-2; matching of 5 bases hints at TRBD1 as the D gene. The CDR3 loop reads CASSPYTGYYGYTF. The DNA sequence reads TGCGCCAGCAGCCCATACACAGGATACTATGGCTACACCTTC.